The clone carrying this T cell receptor beta chain was recorded once. The CDR3 loop spans 14 amino acids. CDR1 is SGHRS, CDR2 YFSETQ, per germline. V was clipped by 4 bases and J by 2 bases; unmatched bases: 4. The repertoire was sequenced with immunoSEQ multiplex PCR; TCRdb's copy has only in-frame clones and lacks some. The data show 60,000 to 70,000 clones, around 85% seen once. These data belong to a study of blood T cell repertoires in COVID-19. The chain carries TRBV5-1 and TRBJ2-5; TRBD2 matches at 8 bases. The sequence was collected from a woman in her sixties or seventies with acute or convalescent COVID-19. What was sequenced was peripheral blood. The DNA for the CDR3 is TGCGCCAGCAGCCGGGGGGGCGGGCAAGAGACCCAGTACTTC. This translates into CASSRGGGQETQYF.